These T cell receptor beta chains were read from a single sample in a study of T-cell reconstitution after alpha-beta-depleted transplantation in children. TCRdb used MiXCR to reprocess the PCR reads, holding one entry per CDR3 protein. Of more than 400,000 distinct CDR3 sequences listed, over 10% are singletons. The sample consisted of PBMCs, mostly from graft donor cells, taken 180 days after TCRalphabeta/CD19-depleted stem cell transplant. The receptors stem from a female patient between 2 and 15 years old who had a stem cell transplant for aplastic anemia, so the T cells may come from the graft donor. Each CDR3 is given with its conserved first and last residue. Each record gives: D gene, J gene, clone size, CDR3 length, V gene, CDR3 protein, CDR3 DNA. A D gene is named only where the DNA matches it firmly. Clone size appears in some rows only: once, few, many, or a class for an expanded clone.

d_gene: TRBD2; j_gene: TRBJ2-3; abundance: .; len: 16; v_gene: TRBV7-2; CDR3aa: CASSPRTSGSAVGQYF; CDR3nt: TGTGCCAGCAGCCCCCGGACTAGCGGGAGCGCCGTAGGACAGTATTTT
d_gene: TRBD1; j_gene: TRBJ1-1; abundance: .; len: 17; v_gene: TRBV29-1; CDR3aa: CSGEGLTGGEGSIEAFF; CDR3nt: TGCAGCGGCGAGGGATTGACAGGGGGCGAAGGGTCTATTGAAGCTTTCTTT
d_gene: .; j_gene: TRBJ2-2; abundance: .; len: 14; v_gene: TRBV5-6; CDR3aa: CASSHGSNTGELFF; CDR3nt: TGTGCCAGCAGCCATGGGTCAAACACCGGGGAGCTGTTTTTT
d_gene: .; j_gene: TRBJ1-1; abundance: few; len: 13; v_gene: TRBV20-1; CDR3aa: CSASPEVNTEAFF; CDR3nt: TGCAGTGCTAGCCCGGAGGTGAACACTGAAGCTTTCTTT
d_gene: TRBD2; j_gene: TRBJ2-6; abundance: .; len: 17; v_gene: TRBV27; CDR3aa: CASSFTSGRSGANVLTF; CDR3nt: TGTGCCAGCAGTTTTACTAGCGGGAGATCTGGGGCCAACGTCCTGACTTTC
d_gene: .; j_gene: TRBJ2-1; abundance: .; len: 13; v_gene: TRBV29-1; CDR3aa: CSVGKDRHNEQFF; CDR3nt: TGCAGCGTGGGAAAAGACAGGCACAATGAGCAGTTCTTC
d_gene: TRBD2; j_gene: TRBJ2-1; abundance: .; len: 18; v_gene: TRBV5-1; CDR3aa: CASSLVFGLAGGPNEQFF; CDR3nt: TGCGCCAGCAGCTTGGTCTTTGGACTAGCGGGAGGCCCCAATGAGCAGTTCTTC
d_gene: TRBD1; j_gene: TRBJ2-5; abundance: few; len: 17; v_gene: TRBV4-3; CDR3aa: CASSQGFRQGRMETQYF; CDR3nt: TGCGCCAGCAGCCAAGGGTTCCGACAGGGGAGAATGGAGACCCAGTACTTC
d_gene: TRBD1; j_gene: TRBJ2-1; abundance: few; len: 15; v_gene: TRBV7-2; CDR3aa: CASSNRGNAYNEQFF; CDR3nt: TGTGCCAGCAGCAACAGGGGGAACGCCTACAATGAGCAGTTCTTC
d_gene: TRBD2; j_gene: TRBJ2-4; abundance: .; len: 14; v_gene: TRBV20-1; CDR3aa: CSATGGGAKNIQYF; CDR3nt: TGCAGTGCTACGGGAGGTGGAGCCAAAAACATTCAGTACTTC
d_gene: .; j_gene: TRBJ2-2; abundance: few; len: 14; v_gene: TRBV4-3; CDR3aa: CASSQERGPGELFF; CDR3nt: TGCGCCAGCAGCCAGGAAAGGGGTCCCGGGGAGCTGTTTTTT
d_gene: .; j_gene: TRBJ1-1; abundance: .; len: 14; v_gene: TRBV9; CDR3aa: CASTSGMGGSEAFF; CDR3nt: TGTGCCAGCACCAGCGGGATGGGGGGCTCTGAAGCTTTCTTT
d_gene: TRBD2; j_gene: TRBJ2-7; abundance: .; len: 14; v_gene: TRBV29-1; CDR3aa: CSAVTSGSSYEQYF; CDR3nt: TGCAGCGCCGTAACTAGCGGGAGCTCCTACGAGCAGTACTTC
d_gene: TRBD2; j_gene: TRBJ2-3; abundance: .; len: 14; v_gene: TRBV5-1; CDR3aa: CASSSRLAGGTQYF; CDR3nt: TGCGCCAGCAGCTCCCGCCTAGCGGGAGGAACGCAGTATTTT
d_gene: TRBD1; j_gene: TRBJ1-1; abundance: .; len: 16; v_gene: TRBV12-3/TRBV12-4; CDR3aa: CASRDRDRGLWTEAFF; CDR3nt: TGTGCCAGCAGGGACCGGGACAGGGGGCTTTGGACTGAAGCTTTCTTT
d_gene: TRBD1; j_gene: TRBJ2-5; abundance: .; len: 14; v_gene: TRBV6-5; CDR3aa: CASSYKTGVETQYF; CDR3nt: TGTGCCAGCAGTTACAAGACAGGGGTGGAGACCCAGTACTTC
d_gene: .; j_gene: TRBJ1-2; abundance: few; len: 14; v_gene: TRBV6-1; CDR3aa: CASSESQGWGGYTF; CDR3nt: TGTGCCAGCAGTGAGTCCCAGGGTTGGGGAGGCTACACCTTC
d_gene: .; j_gene: TRBJ1-6; abundance: .; len: 13; v_gene: TRBV5-1; CDR3aa: CASSRGPNSPLHF; CDR3nt: TGCGCCAGCAGTCGGGGCCCTAATTCACCCCTCCACTTT
d_gene: TRBD1; j_gene: TRBJ2-1; abundance: few; len: 15; v_gene: TRBV5-1; CDR3aa: CASSGSTGGRDEQFF; CDR3nt: TGCGCCAGCAGCGGCTCAACAGGGGGCAGGGATGAGCAGTTCTTC
d_gene: .; j_gene: TRBJ2-7; abundance: many; len: 14; v_gene: TRBV5-5; CDR3aa: CASSPQVGTYEQYF; CDR3nt: TGTGCCAGCAGCCCTCAAGTGGGTACCTACGAGCAGTACTTC
d_gene: .; j_gene: TRBJ1-2; abundance: few; len: 15; v_gene: TRBV28; CDR3aa: CASSYNRGANYGYTF; CDR3nt: TGTGCCAGCAGCTATAATAGGGGTGCTAACTATGGCTACACCTTC
d_gene: TRBD1; j_gene: TRBJ2-5; abundance: many; len: 16; v_gene: TRBV29-1; CDR3aa: CSVEDLLGGSLETQYF; CDR3nt: TGCAGCGTTGAAGATCTCTTAGGGGGCTCGTTAGAGACCCAGTACTTC
d_gene: .; j_gene: TRBJ2-2; abundance: many; len: 16; v_gene: TRBV5-5; CDR3aa: CASSLESGTHTGELFF; CDR3nt: TGTGCCAGCAGCTTGGAGTCGGGGACACACACCGGGGAGCTGTTTTTT
d_gene: .; j_gene: TRBJ2-4; abundance: .; len: 11; v_gene: TRBV12-3/TRBV12-4; CDR3aa: CASGLSNIQYF; CDR3nt: TGTGCCAGCGGACTGTCAAACATTCAGTACTTC
d_gene: .; j_gene: TRBJ2-7; abundance: .; len: 11; v_gene: TRBV20-1; CDR3aa: CSARGPWEQYF; CDR3nt: TGCAGTGCTAGGGGACCTTGGGAGCAGTACTTC
d_gene: TRBD2; j_gene: TRBJ2-1; abundance: few; len: 16; v_gene: TRBV18; CDR3aa: CASSPPGLAGGPIQFF; CDR3nt: TGTGCCAGCTCACCACCGGGACTAGCGGGAGGGCCTATCCAGTTCTTC
d_gene: .; j_gene: TRBJ2-1; abundance: many; len: 15; v_gene: TRBV7-8; CDR3aa: CASSLVGGGTDEQFF; CDR3nt: TGTGCCAGCAGCTTAGTTGGGGGAGGTACGGATGAGCAGTTCTTC
d_gene: TRBD1; j_gene: TRBJ1-1; abundance: .; len: 14; v_gene: TRBV3-1; CDR3aa: CASSQDWGQTEAFF; CDR3nt: TGTGCCAGCAGCCAAGACTGGGGACAGACTGAAGCTTTCTTT
d_gene: .; j_gene: TRBJ2-7; abundance: many; len: 11; v_gene: TRBV7-2; CDR3aa: CASSLGTEQYF; CDR3nt: TGTGCCAGCAGCTTAGGGACCGAGCAGTACTTC
d_gene: .; j_gene: TRBJ1-6; abundance: few; len: 15; v_gene: TRBV7-2; CDR3aa: CASSSREYYNSPLHF; CDR3nt: TGTGCCAGCAGCTCCCGTGAATACTATAATTCACCCCTCCACTTT
d_gene: TRBD1; j_gene: TRBJ2-1; abundance: once; len: 15; v_gene: TRBV15; CDR3aa: CATSTRDRGYNEQFF; CDR3nt: TGTGCCACCAGCACCCGGGACAGGGGATACAATGAGCAGTTCTTC
d_gene: TRBD1; j_gene: TRBJ2-6; abundance: many; len: 16; v_gene: TRBV29-1; CDR3aa: CSVEGQGAPGANVLTF; CDR3nt: TGCAGCGTTGAAGGACAGGGGGCGCCAGGGGCCAACGTCCTGACTTTC